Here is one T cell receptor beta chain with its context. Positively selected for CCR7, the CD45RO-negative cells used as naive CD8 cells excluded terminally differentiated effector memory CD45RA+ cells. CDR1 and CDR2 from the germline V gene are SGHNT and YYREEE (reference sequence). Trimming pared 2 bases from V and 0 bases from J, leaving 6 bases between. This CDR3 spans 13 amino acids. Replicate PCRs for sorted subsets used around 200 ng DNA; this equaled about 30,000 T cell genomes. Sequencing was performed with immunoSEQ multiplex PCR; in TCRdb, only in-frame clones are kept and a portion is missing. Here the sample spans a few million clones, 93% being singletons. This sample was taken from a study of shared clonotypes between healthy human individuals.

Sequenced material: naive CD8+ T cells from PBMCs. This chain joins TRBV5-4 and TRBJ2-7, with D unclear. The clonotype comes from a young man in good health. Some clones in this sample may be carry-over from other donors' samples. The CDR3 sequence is CASSFSSSYEQYF. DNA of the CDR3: TGTGCCAGCAGCTTTAGCAGCTCCTACGAGCAGTACTTC.